Listed below are T cell receptor beta chains from one sample, sequenced in a study of cytomegalovirus exposure and HLA in healthy donors. TCRdb keeps only in-frame clones here, not all; method: immunoSEQ multiplex PCR. Of some 150,000 clones in the sample, roughly 80% are singletons; the top ten hold approximately 7%. The material sequenced was PBMCs. These receptors all come from a woman in her thirties in good health and CMV-seropositive. CDR3s include the opening cysteine and the closing phenylalanine or tryptophan. The order of the fields is D gene, V gene, clone size, J gene, CDR3 DNA, CDR3 protein. A D gene is named only where the DNA matches it firmly. Size tells how often a clone was seen (once, few, many) or the class of an expanded clone, and some rows leave it out.

D gene: TRBD2; V gene: TRBV9; clone size: -; J gene: TRBJ2-1; CDR3 DNA: TGTGCCAGCAGCGTAGGGCCCCCACTAGCGGGCTCCTACAATGAGCAGTTCTTC; CDR3 protein: CASSVGPPLAGSYNEQFF
D gene: TRBD1; V gene: TRBV10-3; clone size: -; J gene: TRBJ2-3; CDR3 DNA: TGTGCCATCAGGGAGGACAGGGTAAAGGGGGATACGCAGTATTTT; CDR3 protein: CAIREDRVKGDTQYF
D gene: -; V gene: TRBV4-3; clone size: -; J gene: TRBJ2-2; CDR3 DNA: TGCGCCAGCAGCCAAGACAATTTTAGGGGGATCACGAACACCGGGGAGCTGTTTTTT; CDR3 protein: CASSQDNFRGITNTGELFF
D gene: -; V gene: TRBV5-1; clone size: -; J gene: TRBJ2-5; CDR3 DNA: TGCGCCAGCACCTCACAAGGGGCAGGGCTATACTTC; CDR3 protein: CASTSQGAGLYF
D gene: TRBD1; V gene: TRBV5-4; clone size: -; J gene: TRBJ2-7; CDR3 DNA: TGTGCCAGCAGCCGGGTCGACACAGGGGCATCCTACGAGCAGTACTTC; CDR3 protein: CASSRVDTGASYEQYF
D gene: -; V gene: TRBV2; clone size: -; J gene: TRBJ1-1; CDR3 DNA: TGTGCCAGCGAGGAGCGGCTGAACACTGAAGCTTTCTTT; CDR3 protein: CASEERLNTEAFF
D gene: -; V gene: TRBV9; clone size: -; J gene: TRBJ2-1; CDR3 DNA: TGTGCCAGCAGCCCCCGAAGCCGGACAGATTACAATGAGCAGTTCTTC; CDR3 protein: CASSPRSRTDYNEQFF
D gene: -; V gene: TRBV6-4; clone size: -; J gene: TRBJ2-3; CDR3 DNA: TGTGCCAGCAGTCTCGGGGGACTCACAGATACGCAGTATTTT; CDR3 protein: CASSLGGLTDTQYF
D gene: -; V gene: TRBV28; clone size: medium-sized; J gene: TRBJ2-2; CDR3 DNA: TGTGCCAGCAGTTTTTACTCTGCTTCCGGGGAGCTGTTTTTT; CDR3 protein: CASSFYSASGELFF
D gene: TRBD1; V gene: TRBV5-6; clone size: -; J gene: TRBJ1-2; CDR3 DNA: TGTGCCAGCAGTTCTACCGGGACAGGGTATGGCTACACCTTC; CDR3 protein: CASSSTGTGYGYTF
D gene: TRBD1; V gene: TRBV2; clone size: once; J gene: TRBJ2-7; CDR3 DNA: TGTGCCAGCACCACCGGGACAGGGGGCGAAGAGCAGTACTTC; CDR3 protein: CASTTGTGGEEQYF
D gene: TRBD1; V gene: TRBV5-1; clone size: few; J gene: TRBJ2-1; CDR3 DNA: TGCGCCAGCAGCTTAATCATTCGGACAGGGAACTACAATGAGCAGTTCTTC; CDR3 protein: CASSLIIRTGNYNEQFF
D gene: TRBD1; V gene: TRBV30; clone size: -; J gene: TRBJ1-6; CDR3 DNA: TGTGCCTGGAGTGAATTTGGCGCCACAGGGGGCGATAATTCACCCCTCCACTTT; CDR3 protein: CAWSEFGATGGDNSPLHF
D gene: TRBD1; V gene: TRBV14; clone size: -; J gene: TRBJ2-5; CDR3 DNA: TGTGCCAGCAGCCTCCTGGGACAGAAAGAGACCCAGTACTTC; CDR3 protein: CASSLLGQKETQYF
D gene: -; V gene: TRBV29-1; clone size: few; J gene: TRBJ1-3; CDR3 DNA: TGCAGCGTTGTAACGGCTGGAAACACCATATATTTT; CDR3 protein: CSVVTAGNTIYF
D gene: -; V gene: TRBV7-9; clone size: -; J gene: TRBJ1-5; CDR3 DNA: TGTTCCAGCAGCTTATTCGGGGACAATCAGCCCCAGCATTTT; CDR3 protein: CSSSLFGDNQPQHF